This TCR beta chain comes out of a study of early stage breast cancer tumors. TCRdb's table, derived via immunoSEQ multiplex PCR, lists solely in-frame clones and lacks some. The repertoire includes about 51,000 clones, around four fifths of them detected once, and around 3.6% sits in the top ten. This CDR3 is built from 16 residues. Per the germline V gene, CDR1 is SQVTM and CDR2 is ANQGSEA. Trimming cost V 2 bases and J 2 bases; bases outside gene matches: 9. Sequenced: blood. The sequence was collected from a person aged 40 to 49 with breast cancer. The chain combines TRBV29-1 with TRBJ2-3; 8 bases map to TRBD1. The chain's CDR3 is CSVEQQGAPFTDTQYF. DNA of the CDR3: TGCAGCGTTGAACAGCAGGGGGCACCGTTCACAGATACGCAGTATTTT.